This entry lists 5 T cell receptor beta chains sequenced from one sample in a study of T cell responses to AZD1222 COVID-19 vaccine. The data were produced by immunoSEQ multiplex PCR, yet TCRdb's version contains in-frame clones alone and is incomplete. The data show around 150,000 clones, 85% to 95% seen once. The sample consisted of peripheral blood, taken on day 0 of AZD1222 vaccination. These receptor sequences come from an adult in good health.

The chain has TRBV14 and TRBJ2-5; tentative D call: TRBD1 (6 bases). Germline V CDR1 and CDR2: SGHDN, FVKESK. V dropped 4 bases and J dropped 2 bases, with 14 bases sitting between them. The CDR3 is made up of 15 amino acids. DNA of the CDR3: TGTGCCAGCAGCCTCCCTCCTGACAGGCAAGAGACCCAGTACTTC. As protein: CASSLPPDRQETQYF.

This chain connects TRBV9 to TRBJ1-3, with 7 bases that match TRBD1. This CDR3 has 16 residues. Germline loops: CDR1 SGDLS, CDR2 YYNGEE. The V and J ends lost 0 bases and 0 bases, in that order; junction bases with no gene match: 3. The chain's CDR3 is CASSVGTGYSGNTIYF. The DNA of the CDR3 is TGTGCCAGCAGCGTAGGGACAGGCTACTCTGGAAACACCATATATTTT.

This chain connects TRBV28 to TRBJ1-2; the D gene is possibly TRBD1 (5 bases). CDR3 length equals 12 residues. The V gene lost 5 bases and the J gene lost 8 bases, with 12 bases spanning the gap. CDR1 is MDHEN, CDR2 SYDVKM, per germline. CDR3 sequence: CASSQGLRGYTF. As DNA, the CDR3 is TGTGCCAGCAGTCAGGGACTGCGCGGCTACACCTTC.

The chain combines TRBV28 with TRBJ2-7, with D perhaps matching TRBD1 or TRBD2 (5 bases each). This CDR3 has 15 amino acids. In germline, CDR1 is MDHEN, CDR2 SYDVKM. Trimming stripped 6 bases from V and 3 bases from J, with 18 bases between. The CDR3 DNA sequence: TGTGCCAGCAGCCCCTCCGGGACCCCAGGCTACGAGCAGTACTTC. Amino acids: CASSPSGTPGYEQYF.

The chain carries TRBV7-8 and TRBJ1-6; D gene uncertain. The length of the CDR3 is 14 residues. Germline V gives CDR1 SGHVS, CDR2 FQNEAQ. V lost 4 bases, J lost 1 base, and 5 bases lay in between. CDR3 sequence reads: CASSSGSYNSPLHF. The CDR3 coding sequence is TGTGCCAGCAGCTCGGGGTCCTATAATTCACCCCTCCACTTT.